This T cell receptor beta chain appears in the sequencing data of a study of response to subunit inactivated influenza vaccine. MiXCR, run by TCRdb on the RT-PCR reads, gives a single entry per CDR3 protein. The sample has approximately 200,000 distinct CDR3 sequences, under 15% seen once; the top ten hold approximately 30%. The germline gives CDR1 MNHNS, CDR2 SASEGT. The CDR3 spans 18 residues. Trimming left V 5 bases short and J 0 bases short, with 17 bases between. This clonotype has only a few counts. What it binds is not known. Study results and limitations: The study's authors posited that every seasonal influenza vaccination enlists few new T cells.

The sequences come from CD8+ T cells sorted from PBMCs, collected 5 to 6 days after vaccination. The origin of this receptor is a man in his forties or fifties who received an inactivated influenza vaccine. The genes are TRBV6-1 and TRBJ1-6; no firm D call. CDR3 DNA: TGTGCCAGCAGTATCTCCCGGACCGATAGCTCCTATAATTCACCCCTCCACTTT. It codes for CASSISRTDSSYNSPLHF.